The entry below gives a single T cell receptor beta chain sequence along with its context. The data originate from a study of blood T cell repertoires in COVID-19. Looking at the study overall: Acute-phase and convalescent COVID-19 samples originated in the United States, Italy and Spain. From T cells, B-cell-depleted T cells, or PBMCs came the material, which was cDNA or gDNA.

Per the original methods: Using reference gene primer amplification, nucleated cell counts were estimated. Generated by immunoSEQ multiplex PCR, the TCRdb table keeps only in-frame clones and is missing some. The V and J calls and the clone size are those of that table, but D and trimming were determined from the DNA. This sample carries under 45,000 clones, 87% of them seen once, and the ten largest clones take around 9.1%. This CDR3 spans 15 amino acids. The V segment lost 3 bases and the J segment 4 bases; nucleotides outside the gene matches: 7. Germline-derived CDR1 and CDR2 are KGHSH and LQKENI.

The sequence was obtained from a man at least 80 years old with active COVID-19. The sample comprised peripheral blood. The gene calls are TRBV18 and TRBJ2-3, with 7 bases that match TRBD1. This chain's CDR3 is CASSPRQGWADTQYF. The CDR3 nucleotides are TGTGCCAGCTCACCGAGACAGGGTTGGGCAGATACGCAGTATTTT.